This T cell receptor (beta chain) was observed in a study of blood T cell repertoires in COVID-19. Profiled with immunoSEQ multiplex PCR; TCRdb holds only in-frame clones, not every one. Of 350,000 to 500,000 clones in the sample, roughly 88% are singletons; the top ten hold approximately 1.5%. CDR1 SGHDT and CDR2 YYEEEE come from the germline V gene. Between the trimmed V and J ends, which lost 0 bases and 8 bases, there was a span of 6 bases. There are 12 residues in the CDR3. The study drew participants aged roughly 18 to 95 years from 20 to 30 US areas. A COVID-19 case had been met by exposed participants during the 2 weeks before study entry.

V is TRBV5-6 and J is TRBJ2-1; D ambiguous. This TCR came from a woman under 30 who had been exposed to COVID-19. The specimen was PBMCs or T cells enriched from blood (not recorded which). In DNA form, the CDR3 reads TGTGCCAGCAGCTTGGGTTATTATGAGCAGTTCTTC. It is translated as CASSLGYYEQFF. The whole variable domain, remainder taken from reference TRBV5-6 and TRBJ2-1, is DAGVTQSPTHLIKTRGQQVTLRCSPKSGHDTVSWYQQALGQGPQFIFQYYEEEERQRGNFPDRFSGHQFPNYSSELNVNALLLGDSALYLCASSLGYYEQFFGPGTRLTVL.